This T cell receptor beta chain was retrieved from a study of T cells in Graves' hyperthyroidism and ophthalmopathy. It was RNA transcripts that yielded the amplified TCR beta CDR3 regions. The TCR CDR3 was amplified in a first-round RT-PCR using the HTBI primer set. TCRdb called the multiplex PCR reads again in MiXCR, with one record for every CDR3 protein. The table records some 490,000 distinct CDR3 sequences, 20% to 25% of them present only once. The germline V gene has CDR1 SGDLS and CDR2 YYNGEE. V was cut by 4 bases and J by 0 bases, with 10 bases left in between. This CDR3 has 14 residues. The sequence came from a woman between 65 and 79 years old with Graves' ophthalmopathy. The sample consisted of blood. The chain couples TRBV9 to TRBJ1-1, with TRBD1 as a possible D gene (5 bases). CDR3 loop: CASSPTAMNTEAFF. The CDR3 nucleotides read TGTGCCAGCAGCCCGACAGCCATGAACACTGAAGCTTTCTTT. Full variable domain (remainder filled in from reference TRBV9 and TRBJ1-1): DSGVTQTPKHLITATGQRVTLRCSPRSGDLSVYWYQQSLDQGLQFLIQYYNGEERAKGNILERFSAQQFPDLHSELNLSSLELGDSALYFCASSPTAMNTEAFFGQGTRLTVV.